A single sample gave rise to the 24 T cell receptor beta chains below, sequenced in a study of cytomegalovirus exposure and HLA in healthy donors. The PCR contained 60 Vbeta and 13 Jbeta primers. The data were produced by immunoSEQ multiplex PCR, yet TCRdb's version contains in-frame clones alone and is incomplete. The top ten hold 2.3% of the sample, which has 80,000 to 95,000 clones, around 60% seen once. Sequences were obtained from PBMCs. Receptors were obtained from a human donor in good health.

In nucleotides, the CDR3 is TGTGCCAGCAGCCCGTTACGGGACTCTTACTACAATGAGCAGTTCTTC. It encodes CASSPLRDSYYNEQFF. The rearrangement uses TRBV14 and TRBJ2-1, with D possibly TRBD2 on 6 matching bases. The germline CDR1 and CDR2 sequences are SGHDN and FVKESK. Deletions cut 4 bases from V and 3 bases from J, with 16 bases between. The CDR3 length is 16 residues.

This clone has just one count. V is TRBV2 and J is TRBJ2-5, with a tentative D call TRBD2 (6 bases). CDR1 and CDR2 from the germline V gene are SNHLY and FYNNEI. The ends were cut back, 5 bases at V and 1 base at J, with 20 bases in the middle. The CDR3 is 17 residues long. CDR3 nucleotides: TGTGCCAGCAGTCCAGAGAGACTAGAGACATCCCAAGAGACCCAGTACTTC. It encodes CASSPERLETSQETQYF.

This clone was recorded a few times. The gene calls are TRBV14 and TRBJ1-4; no firm D call. V was pared by 3 bases and J by 8 bases, with 16 bases between. Germline V lookup: CDR1 SGHDN, CDR2 FVKESK. The CDR3 is 15 amino acids. The DNA of the CDR3 is TGTGCCAGCAGCCAGGCTCGGGCTGCGGGAGAAAAACTGTTTTTT. This gives the protein CASSQARAAGEKLFF.

This clone was seen just once. J is TRBJ1-5 and V is TRBV5-6; maybe TRBD1 (5 bases). In germline, CDR1 is SGHDT, CDR2 YYEEEE. The CDR3 consists of 16 residues. Deletions cut 2 bases from V and 0 bases from J, with 12 bases between. CDR3 loop: CASSFGGSSSNQPQHF. DNA for the CDR3: TGTGCCAGCAGCTTCGGGGGAAGTAGTAGCAATCAGCCCCAGCATTTT.

The chain links TRBV2 to TRBJ2-1; TRBD1 is a possible D gene (6 bases). The CDR3 has 14 residues. The germline V gene has CDR1 SNHLY and CDR2 FYNNEI. The V end was cut by 5 bases, the J end by 8 bases, with 16 bases between. CDR3 region: CASSSVGGTDEQFF. The DNA for the CDR3 is TGTGCCAGCAGTTCCGTAGGGGGTACGGATGAGCAGTTCTTC. Full variable domain (missing parts from reference TRBV2 and TRBJ2-1): EPEVTQTPSHQVTQMGQEVILRCVPISNHLYFYWYRQILGQKVEFLVSFYNNEISEKSEIFDDQFSVERPDGSNFTLKIRSTKLEDSAMYFCASSSVGGTDEQFFGPGTRLTVL.

The genes are TRBV7-2 and TRBJ1-3, with a weak D call TRBD1 (6 bases). The CDR3 runs 19 residues. Germline values: CDR1 SGHTA, CDR2 FQGNSA. V dropped 2 bases and J dropped 4 bases, with 24 bases sitting between them. CDR3 in DNA: TGTGCCAGCAGCTTAAAGTTAACCGGGGGGTCAGGGGCAGGAAACACCATATATTTT. It codes for CASSLKLTGGSGAGNTIYF.

This chain uses TRBV2 with TRBJ2-7; TRBD1 agrees at 10 bases. Looked up from germline, CDR1 is SNHLY and CDR2 is FYNNEI. The CDR3 is 11 residues long. V lost 9 bases, J lost 6 bases, and 2 bases stayed unmatched. CDR3 sequence reads: CARGQGIEQYF. The DNA of the CDR3 is TGTGCCAGGGGACAGGGGATCGAGCAGTACTTC.

The V call is TRBV6-5, the J call TRBJ2-7; 7 nucleotides match TRBD2. J gave up 2 bases and V 2 bases, and 3 bases lay outside the gene matches. This CDR3 contains 14 residues. In germline, CDR1 is MNHEY, CDR2 SVGAGI. In DNA, the CDR3 is TGTGCCAGCAGTTACGGAGCGGGGCCCTACGAGCAGTACTTC. It is translated as CASSYGAGPYEQYF.

This clone was found once. The chain is built from TRBV30 and TRBJ2-2; 10 bases map to TRBD1. The CDR3 loop spans 15 amino acids. Germline V gives CDR1 GTSNPN, CDR2 SVGIG (reference sequence). Unmatched junction bases numbered 7, after V lost 4 bases and J lost 5 bases. In DNA, the CDR3 is TGTGCCTGGACCGCAGGGACAGGGGAAACCGGGGAGCTGTTTTTT. Protein: CAWTAGTGETGELFF.

This chain links TRBV7-9 with TRBJ1-1; TRBD1 is a possible D gene (5 bases). The CDR3 totals 12 residues. CDR1 and CDR2 from the germline V gene are SEHNR and FQNEAQ (reference sequence). V shed 3 bases and J shed 7 bases, with 9 bases lying between them. The CDR3 DNA reads TGTGCCAGCAGCTTGCGGGGCAGTGAAGCTTTCTTT. Protein: CASSLRGSEAFF.

The CDR3 region is CSVVRAGGGDTQYF. The CDR3 DNA is TGCAGCGTTGTCCGAGCGGGGGGCGGTGATACGCAGTATTTT. The genes are TRBV29-1 and TRBJ2-3; 9 bases are shared with TRBD2. The germline CDR1 and CDR2 sequences are SQVTM and ANQGSEA. The J segment lost 6 bases and the V segment lost 4 bases, leaving 8 bases of the junction unmatched. The CDR3 runs 14 residues.

The genes are TRBV18 and TRBJ1-1; no clear D gene. V shed 5 bases and J shed 2 bases, with 9 bases lying between them. CDR1 and CDR2 from the germline V gene are KGHSH and LQKENI. The CDR3 totals 13 residues. The CDR3 loop is CASSLHVNTEAFF. The CDR3 nucleotides are TGTGCCAGCTCATTACACGTTAACACTGAAGCTTTCTTT.

V gene TRBV6-1 combines with J gene TRBJ1-5, with D maybe TRBD1 (6 bases). This CDR3 region has 15 residues. Germline values: CDR1 MNHNS, CDR2 SASEGT. V was trimmed by 6 bases and J by 6 bases, leaving 18 bases between them. CDR3 nucleotide sequence: TGTGCCAGCAGGTGGACTCATCAGGGGAGTCAGCCCCAGCATTTT. It is translated as CASRWTHQGSQPQHF.

The chain is built from TRBV7-8 and TRBJ2-3; 10 nucleotides line up with TRBD1. V lost 4 bases and J lost 5; bases outside the gene matches: 6. Germline loops: CDR1 SGHVS, CDR2 FQNEAQ. The CDR3 consists of 15 residues. CDR3 sequence (DNA): TGTGCCAGCAGCTCGACAGGGGGCTCGATAGATACGCAGTATTTT. This encodes CASSSTGGSIDTQYF. Using reference TRBV7-8 and TRBJ2-3 for the parts outside the CDR3, the full variable domain is GAGVSQSPRYKVAKRGQDVALRCDPISGHVSLFWYQQALGQGPEFLTYFQNEAQLDKSGLPSDRFFAERPEGSVSTLKIQRTQQEDSAVYLCASSSTGGSIDTQYFGPGTRLTVL.

This clone was counted once. The chain recombines TRBV5-4 with TRBJ1-2; D possibly corresponds to TRBD1 (6 bases). V was shortened by 0 bases and J by 3 bases, with 9 bases between the two germline ends. Germline V gene sequence: CDR1 SGHNT, CDR2 YYREEE (reference sequence). This CDR3 has 14 residues. In DNA form, the CDR3 reads TGTGCCAGCAGCTTGGACAGGGTGGACTATGGCTACACCTTC. Protein product: CASSLDRVDYGYTF.

The chain has TRBV14 and TRBJ2-5; 7 nucleotides align to TRBD2. This CDR3 has 16 amino acids. From germline, CDR1 is SGHDN and CDR2 FVKESK. V lost 3 bases, J lost 4 bases, and 11 bases stayed unmatched. The CDR3 DNA reads as TGTGCCAGCAGCCAGTTTTCGTTCGGACTAGGAGAGACCCAGTACTTC. Encoded protein: CASSQFSFGLGETQYF.

The CDR3 bases are TGTGCCAGCAGCTTAGCAGGAGGAACTAACTATGGCTACACCTTC. Translated: CASSLAGGTNYGYTF. V and J are TRBV7-9 and TRBJ1-2; no reliable D call. This CDR3 has 15 amino acids. V gave up 0 bases and J gave up 0 bases, with 8 bases separating them. The germline V gene has CDR1 SEHNR and CDR2 FQNEAQ (reference sequence).

This clone was counted between two and nine times. J is TRBJ1-4 and V is TRBV6-5; D remains unclear. The CDR3 is 14 residues long. The V gene's germline CDR1 is MNHEY and CDR2 SVGAGI. Trimming took off 2 bases at V and 0 bases at J, with 4 bases between the two ends. The CDR3 loop is CASSYRATNEKLFF. CDR3 bases: TGTGCCAGCAGTTACAGAGCAACTAATGAAAAACTGTTTTTT.

The chain recombines TRBV7-2 with TRBJ2-3; tentatively, D is TRBD2 (5 bases). CDR3 size: 14 residues. The germline V gene encodes CDR1 SGHTA and CDR2 FQGNSA. Trimming pared 2 bases from V and 9 bases from J, leaving 15 bases between. The CDR3 loop is CASSLRRIGGTQYF. DNA of the CDR3: TGTGCCAGCAGCTTAAGGAGAATCGGAGGAACGCAGTATTTT.

The V and J genes are TRBV4-1 and TRBJ2-1, with 8 bases lining up with TRBD2. V lost 0 bases and J lost 2; bases outside the gene matches: 12. Per germline, CDR1 MGHRA and CDR2 YSYEKL. The CDR3 extends over 19 amino acids. The CDR3 is CASSQDRARGGITYNEQFF. The CDR3 nucleotides are TGCGCCAGCAGCCAAGATAGGGCCCGCGGGGGGATCACCTACAATGAGCAGTTCTTC.

The V gene is TRBV7-3, the J gene TRBJ1-3, with D possibly being TRBD1 (6 bases). Deletions cut 4 bases from V and 0 bases from J, with 13 bases between. The CDR3 spans 16 residues. Germline values: CDR1 SGHTA, CDR2 FQGTGA. The CDR3 loop is CASSWGTTFSGNTIYF. DNA for the CDR3: TGTGCCAGCAGCTGGGGGACAACGTTCTCTGGAAACACCATATATTTT.

This rearrangement joins TRBV5-1 to TRBJ2-1; 8 bases align to TRBD1. Germline V CDR1 and CDR2: SGHRS, YFSETQ. There are 18 residues in the CDR3. J was trimmed by 0 bases and V by 0 bases; bases with no gene match: 8. CDR3 nucleotides: TGCGCCAGCAGCTTGGTGGCAGGGGGCATTGGCTCCTACAATGAGCAGTTCTTC. Its translation: CASSLVAGGIGSYNEQFF.

Only a few counts were recorded for this clone. The CDR3: CASSLLEGEKLFF. CDR3 coding DNA: TGCGCCAGCAGCTTGTTGGAGGGTGAAAAACTGTTTTTT. This chain uses TRBV5-1 with TRBJ1-4; D gene unclear. The V end lost 1 base, the J end lost 7 bases, and 8 bases lay between the germline ends. Germline-derived CDR1 and CDR2 are SGHRS and YFSETQ. The CDR3 is 13 residues long.

The CDR3 nucleotides read TGTGCCAGCAACCCAGGGCGCGATCAGCCCCAGCATTTT. It translates to CASNPGRDQPQHF. The V gene is TRBV6-1, the J gene TRBJ1-5, with D perhaps matching TRBD1 (5 bases). The CDR3 extends over 13 amino acids. Germline V CDR1 and CDR2: MNHNS, SASEGT. V was trimmed by 7 bases and J by 5 bases, leaving 12 bases between them.